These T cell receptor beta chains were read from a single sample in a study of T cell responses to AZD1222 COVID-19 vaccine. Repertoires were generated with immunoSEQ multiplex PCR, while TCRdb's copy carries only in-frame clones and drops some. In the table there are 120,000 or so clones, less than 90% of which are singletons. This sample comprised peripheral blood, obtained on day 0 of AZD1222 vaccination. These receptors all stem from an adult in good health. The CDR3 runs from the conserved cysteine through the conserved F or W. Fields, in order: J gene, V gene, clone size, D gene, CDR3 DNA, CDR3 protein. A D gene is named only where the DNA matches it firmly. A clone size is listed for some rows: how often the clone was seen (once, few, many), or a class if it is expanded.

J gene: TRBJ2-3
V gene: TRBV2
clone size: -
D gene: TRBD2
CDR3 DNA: TGTGCCAGCAGAGCGGGAGGGATAGATACGCAGTATTTT
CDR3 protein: CASRAGGIDTQYF

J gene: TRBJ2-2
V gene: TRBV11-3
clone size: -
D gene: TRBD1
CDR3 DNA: TGTGCCAGCAGCTTGCAGGGGGCCGGGGAGCTGTTTTTT
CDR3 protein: CASSLQGAGELFF

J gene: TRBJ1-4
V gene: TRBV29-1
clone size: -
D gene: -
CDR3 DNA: TGCAGCGCCATATCCGGAGTTAATGAAAAACTGTTTTTT
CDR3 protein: CSAISGVNEKLFF

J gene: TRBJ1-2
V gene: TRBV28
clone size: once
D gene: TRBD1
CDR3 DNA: TGTGCCAGCAGTTTAGCGACAGGGTCTTCGGGCTACACCTTC
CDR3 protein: CASSLATGSSGYTF

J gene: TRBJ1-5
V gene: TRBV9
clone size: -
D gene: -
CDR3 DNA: TGTGCCAGCAGCGGCCCCGACTCCAATCAGCCCCAGCATTTT
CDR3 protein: CASSGPDSNQPQHF

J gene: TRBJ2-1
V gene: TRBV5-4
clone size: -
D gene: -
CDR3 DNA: TGTGCCAGCAGCTTGGACGGTGAGCAGTTCTTC
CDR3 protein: CASSLDGEQFF

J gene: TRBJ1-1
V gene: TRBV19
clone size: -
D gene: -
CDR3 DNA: TGTGCCAGTAGTATCGCCAGGGGAACTGAAGCTTTCTTT
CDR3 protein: CASSIARGTEAFF

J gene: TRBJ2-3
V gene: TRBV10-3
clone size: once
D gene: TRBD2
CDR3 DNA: TGTGCCATCAGACGAGGGACTAGCGGGGACACAGATACGCAGTATTTT
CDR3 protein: CAIRRGTSGDTDTQYF

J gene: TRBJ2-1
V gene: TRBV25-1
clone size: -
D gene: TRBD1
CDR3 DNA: TGTGCCAGCAGTCCTACCCCGGGACAGGGGGCGTACAATGAGCAGTTCTTC
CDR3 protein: CASSPTPGQGAYNEQFF

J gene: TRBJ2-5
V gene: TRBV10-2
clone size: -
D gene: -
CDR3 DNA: TGCGCCAGCAGTGGCGCCCAAGAGACCCAGTACTTC
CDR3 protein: CASSGAQETQYF

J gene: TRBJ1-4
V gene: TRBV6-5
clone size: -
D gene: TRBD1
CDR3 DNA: TGTGCCAGCAGTTTACAGACAGGGTATAATGAAAAACTGTTTTTT
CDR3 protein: CASSLQTGYNEKLFF

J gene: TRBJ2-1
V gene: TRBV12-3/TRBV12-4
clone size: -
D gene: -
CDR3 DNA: TGTGCCAGCAGTATTAACAATGAGCAGTTCTTC
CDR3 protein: CASSINNEQFF

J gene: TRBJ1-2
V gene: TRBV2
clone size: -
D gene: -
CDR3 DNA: TGTGCCAGCATCCGGGACGATAACTATGGCTACACCTTC
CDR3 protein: CASIRDDNYGYTF

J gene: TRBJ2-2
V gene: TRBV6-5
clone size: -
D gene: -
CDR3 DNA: TGTGCCAGCAGTTATGGCGGGGGCCTCACCGGGGAGCTGTTTTTT
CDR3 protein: CASSYGGGLTGELFF

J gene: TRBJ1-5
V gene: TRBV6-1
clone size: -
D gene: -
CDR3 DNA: TGTGCCAGCAGTGACCACAGGGTAAATGAGCGGCCCCAGCATTTT
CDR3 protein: CASSDHRVNERPQHF

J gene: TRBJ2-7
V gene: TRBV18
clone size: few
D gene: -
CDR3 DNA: TGTGCCAGCTCACCTGGGCAGGTCAGACCCTACGAGCAGTACTTC
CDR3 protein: CASSPGQVRPYEQYF

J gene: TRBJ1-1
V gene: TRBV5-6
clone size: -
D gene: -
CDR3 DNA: TGTGCCAGCAGCTTGAGGTTGGAGAACACTGAAGCTTTCTTT
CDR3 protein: CASSLRLENTEAFF

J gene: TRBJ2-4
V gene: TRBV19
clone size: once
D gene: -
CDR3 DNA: TGTGCCAGTACCCAGTTGGGGGGAACCAAAAACATTCAGTACTTC
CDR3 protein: CASTQLGGTKNIQYF

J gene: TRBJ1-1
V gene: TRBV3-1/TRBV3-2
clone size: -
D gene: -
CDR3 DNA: TGTGCCAGCAGCCAAGATCATCAGGGGAGGAACACTGAAGCTTTCTTT
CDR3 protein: CASSQDHQGRNTEAFF

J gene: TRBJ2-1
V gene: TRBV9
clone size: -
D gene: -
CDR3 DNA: TGTGCCAGCAGGGCGAGCGGCCTCGGGGACAATGAGCAGTTCTTC
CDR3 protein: CASRASGLGDNEQFF

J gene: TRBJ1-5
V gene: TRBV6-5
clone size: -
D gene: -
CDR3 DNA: TGTGCCAGCAGCTACTTAGGGGTTCGGGGCAATCAGCCCCAGCATTTT
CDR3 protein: CASSYLGVRGNQPQHF

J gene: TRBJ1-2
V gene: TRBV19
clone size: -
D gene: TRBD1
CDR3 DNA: TGTGCCAGTAGTACTGGAGGACAGGGTTCTGGCTACACCTTC
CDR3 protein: CASSTGGQGSGYTF

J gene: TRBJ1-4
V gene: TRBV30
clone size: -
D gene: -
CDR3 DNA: TGTGCCTGGAGCTTCGGGGGGGGAGATGAAAAACTGTTTTTT
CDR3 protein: CAWSFGGGDEKLFF

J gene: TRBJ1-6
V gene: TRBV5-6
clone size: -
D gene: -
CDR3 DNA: TGTGCCAGCAGCTTGTGGCAGGGACTCTCTAATTCACCCCTCCACTTT
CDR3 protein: CASSLWQGLSNSPLHF

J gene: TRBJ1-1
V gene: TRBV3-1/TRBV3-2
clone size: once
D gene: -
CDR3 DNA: TGTGCCAGCAGCCAAAACGGAGGCCACACTGAAGCTTTCTTT
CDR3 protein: CASSQNGGHTEAFF

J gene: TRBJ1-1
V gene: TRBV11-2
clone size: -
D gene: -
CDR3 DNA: TGTGCCAGCGGGCCCGACAGCGCCAGTATGAACACTGAAGCTTTCTTT
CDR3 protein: CASGPDSASMNTEAFF

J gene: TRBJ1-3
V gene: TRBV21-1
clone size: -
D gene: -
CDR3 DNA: TGTGCCAGCAGCAAGGACAGTACTATGTGTGGAAACACCATATATTTT
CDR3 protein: CASSKDSTMCGNTIYF

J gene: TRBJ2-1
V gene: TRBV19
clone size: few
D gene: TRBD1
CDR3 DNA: TGTGCCAGTAGGCTCACCCCCCGAGGGGGCGGCCAGAGCTCCTACAATGAGCAGTTCTTC
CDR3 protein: CASRLTPRGGGQSSYNEQFF

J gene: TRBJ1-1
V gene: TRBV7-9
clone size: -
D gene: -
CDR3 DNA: TGTGCCAGCAGCTTAGAAGGGGGAAACACTGAAGCTTTCTTT
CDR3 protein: CASSLEGGNTEAFF

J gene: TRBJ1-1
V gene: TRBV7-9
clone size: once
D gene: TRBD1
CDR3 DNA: TGTGCCAGCAGCCGGACAGGGGGCGCGACCACTGAAGCTTTCTTT
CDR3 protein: CASSRTGGATTEAFF

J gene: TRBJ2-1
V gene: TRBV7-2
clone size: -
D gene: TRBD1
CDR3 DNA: TGTGCCAGCAGCTTAGCTCAGGGGGCCCTTTCGTCTGGGCAGTTCTTC
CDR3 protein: CASSLAQGALSSGQFF

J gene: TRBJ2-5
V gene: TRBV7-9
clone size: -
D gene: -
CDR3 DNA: TGTGCCAGCAGCTTAGTTCAATCAACCGGGACGTGGCAGACCCAGTACTTC
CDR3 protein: CASSLVQSTGTWQTQYF

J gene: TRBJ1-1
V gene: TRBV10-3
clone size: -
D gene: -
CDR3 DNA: TGTGCCATCAGTGAGGGGGTAATGGCGGGTGAAGCTTTCTTT
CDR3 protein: CAISEGVMAGEAFF

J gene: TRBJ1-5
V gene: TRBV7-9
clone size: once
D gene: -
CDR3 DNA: TGTGCCAGCAGCCCATCGGACATTGCCTATCAGCCCCAGCATTTT
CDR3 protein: CASSPSDIAYQPQHF

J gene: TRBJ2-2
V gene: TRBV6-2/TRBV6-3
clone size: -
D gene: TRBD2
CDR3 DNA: TGTGCCAGCAGTTACCGCCGCCCCGGGACTAGCGGCCAGACTGGGGAGCTGTTTTTT
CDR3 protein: CASSYRRPGTSGQTGELFF

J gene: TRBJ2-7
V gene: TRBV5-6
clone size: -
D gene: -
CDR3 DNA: TGTGCCAGCAGCCGCGGTTTGGCAACCTGCGAGCAGTACTTC
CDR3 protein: CASSRGLATCEQYF

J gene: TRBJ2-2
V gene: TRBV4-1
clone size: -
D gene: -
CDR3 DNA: TGCGCCAGCAACCATCCGGCACAGCATAACACCGGGGAGCTGTTTTTT
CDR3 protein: CASNHPAQHNTGELFF

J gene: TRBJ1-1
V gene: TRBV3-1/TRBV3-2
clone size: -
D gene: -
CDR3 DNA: TGTGCCAGCAGCCCGGGATTAGGGAACACTGAAGCTTTCTTT
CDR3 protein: CASSPGLGNTEAFF

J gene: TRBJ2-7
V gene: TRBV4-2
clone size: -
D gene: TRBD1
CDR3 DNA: TGTGCCAGCAGCCAGGACAGGGGTAGACTAGCTCCATGGGAGCAGTACTTC
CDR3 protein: CASSQDRGRLAPWEQYF

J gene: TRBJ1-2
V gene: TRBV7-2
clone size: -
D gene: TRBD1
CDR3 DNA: TGTGCCAGCAGCTTAGGAGGGACAGGGTATGGCTACACCTTC
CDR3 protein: CASSLGGTGYGYTF

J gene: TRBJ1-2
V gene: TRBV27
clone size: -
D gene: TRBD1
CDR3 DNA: TGTGCCAGCAGTTCATATTCCGGGCCAGGGGGCGTAAAAATCTATGGCTACACCTTC
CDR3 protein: CASSSYSGPGGVKIYGYTF

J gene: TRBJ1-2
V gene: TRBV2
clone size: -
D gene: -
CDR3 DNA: TGTGCCAGCAGTGTTTGGGGTGAGGGTGGCTACACCTTC
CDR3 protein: CASSVWGEGGYTF